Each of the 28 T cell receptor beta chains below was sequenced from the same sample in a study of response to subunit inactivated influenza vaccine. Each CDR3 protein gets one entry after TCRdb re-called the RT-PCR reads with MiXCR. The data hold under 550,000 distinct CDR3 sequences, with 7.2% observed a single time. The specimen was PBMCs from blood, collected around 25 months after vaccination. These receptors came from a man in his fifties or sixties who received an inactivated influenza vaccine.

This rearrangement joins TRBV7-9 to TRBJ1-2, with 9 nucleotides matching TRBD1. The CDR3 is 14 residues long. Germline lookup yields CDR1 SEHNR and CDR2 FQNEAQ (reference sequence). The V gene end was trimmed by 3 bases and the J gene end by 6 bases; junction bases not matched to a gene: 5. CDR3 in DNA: TGTGCCAGCAGCTTTGGGGACAGGGTCGATGGCTACACCTTC. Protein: CASSFGDRVDGYTF.

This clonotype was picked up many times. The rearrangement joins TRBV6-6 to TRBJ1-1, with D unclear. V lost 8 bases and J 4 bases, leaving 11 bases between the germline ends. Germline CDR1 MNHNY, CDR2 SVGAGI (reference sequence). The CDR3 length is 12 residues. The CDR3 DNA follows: TGTGCCAGCGGCCCCCATTCCACTGAAGCTTTCTTT. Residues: CASGPHSTEAFF.

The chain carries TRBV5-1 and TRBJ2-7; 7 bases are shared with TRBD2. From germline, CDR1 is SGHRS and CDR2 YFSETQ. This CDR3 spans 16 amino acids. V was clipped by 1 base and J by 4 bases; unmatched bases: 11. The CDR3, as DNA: TGCGCCAGCAGCTTGATTTTGCGGGAGTATAGATACGAGCAGTACTTC. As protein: CASSLILREYRYEQYF.

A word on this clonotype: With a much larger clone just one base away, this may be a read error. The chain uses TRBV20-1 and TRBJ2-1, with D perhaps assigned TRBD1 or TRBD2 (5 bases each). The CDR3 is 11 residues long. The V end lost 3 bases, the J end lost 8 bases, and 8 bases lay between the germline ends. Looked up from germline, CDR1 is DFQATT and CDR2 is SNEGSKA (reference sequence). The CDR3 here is CSARGVYEQFF. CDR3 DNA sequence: TGCAGTGCTAGGGGGGTCTATGAGCAGTTCTTC.

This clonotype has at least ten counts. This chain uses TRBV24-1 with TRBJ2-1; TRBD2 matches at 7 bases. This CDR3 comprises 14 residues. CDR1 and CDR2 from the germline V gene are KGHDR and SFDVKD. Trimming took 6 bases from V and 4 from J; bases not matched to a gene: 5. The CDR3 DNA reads TGTGCCACCAGTAGGGAGGGGATATACAATGAGCAGTTCTTC. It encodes CATSREGIYNEQFF.

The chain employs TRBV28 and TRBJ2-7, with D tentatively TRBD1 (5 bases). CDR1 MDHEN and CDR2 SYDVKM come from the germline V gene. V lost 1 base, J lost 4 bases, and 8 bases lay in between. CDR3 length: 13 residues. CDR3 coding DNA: TGTGCCAGCAGTTTATTTAAGGGGTACGAGCAGTACTTC. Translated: CASSLFKGYEQYF.

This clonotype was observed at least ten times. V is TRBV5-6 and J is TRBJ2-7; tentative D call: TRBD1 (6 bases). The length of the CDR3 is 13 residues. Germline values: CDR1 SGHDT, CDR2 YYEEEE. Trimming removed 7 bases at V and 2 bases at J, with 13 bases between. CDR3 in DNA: TGTGCCAGCTCCTGGACAGCCGCCTACGAGCAGTACTTC. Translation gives CASSWTAAYEQYF.

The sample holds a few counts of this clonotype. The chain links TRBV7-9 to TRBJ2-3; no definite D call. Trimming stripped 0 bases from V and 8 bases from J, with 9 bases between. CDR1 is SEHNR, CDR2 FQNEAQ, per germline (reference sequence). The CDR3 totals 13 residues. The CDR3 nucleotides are TGTGCCAGCAGCTTAGCTCACCTAGGTACGCAGTATTTT. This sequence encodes CASSLAHLGTQYF.

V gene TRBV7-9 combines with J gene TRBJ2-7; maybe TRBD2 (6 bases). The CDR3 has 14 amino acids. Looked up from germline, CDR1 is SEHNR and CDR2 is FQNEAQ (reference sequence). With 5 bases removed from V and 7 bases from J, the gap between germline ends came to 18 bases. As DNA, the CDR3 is TGTGCCAGCAGCCCGGGGACTCCGGAGTTTGAGCAGTACTTC. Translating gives CASSPGTPEFEQYF.

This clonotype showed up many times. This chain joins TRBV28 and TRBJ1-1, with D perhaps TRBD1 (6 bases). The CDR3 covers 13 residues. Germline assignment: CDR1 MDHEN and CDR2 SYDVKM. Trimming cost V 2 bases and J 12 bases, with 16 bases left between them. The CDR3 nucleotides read TGTGCCAGCAGTTTACCCACCGGACAGAAAACTTTCTTT. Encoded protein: CASSLPTGQKTFF.

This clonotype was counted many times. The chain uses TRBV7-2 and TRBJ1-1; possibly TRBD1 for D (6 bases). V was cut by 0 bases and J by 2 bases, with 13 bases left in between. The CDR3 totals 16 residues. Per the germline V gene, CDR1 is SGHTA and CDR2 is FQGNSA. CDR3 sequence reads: CASSLAGSGVNTEAFF. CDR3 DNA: TGTGCCAGCAGCTTAGCTGGGTCAGGGGTAAACACTGAAGCTTTCTTT.

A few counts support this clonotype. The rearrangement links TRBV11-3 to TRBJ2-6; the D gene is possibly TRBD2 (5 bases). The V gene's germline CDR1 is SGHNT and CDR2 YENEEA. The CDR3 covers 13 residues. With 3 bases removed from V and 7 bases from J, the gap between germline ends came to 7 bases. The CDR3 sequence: CASSFAGANVLTF. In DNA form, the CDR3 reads TGTGCCAGCAGCTTTGCGGGCGCCAACGTCCTGACTTTC. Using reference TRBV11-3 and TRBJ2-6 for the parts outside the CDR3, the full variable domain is EAGVVQSPRYKIIEKKQPVAFWCNPISGHNTLYWYLQNLGQGPELLIRYENEEAVDDSQLPKDRFSAERLKGVDSTLKIQPAELGDSAVYLCASSFAGANVLTFGAGSRLTVL.

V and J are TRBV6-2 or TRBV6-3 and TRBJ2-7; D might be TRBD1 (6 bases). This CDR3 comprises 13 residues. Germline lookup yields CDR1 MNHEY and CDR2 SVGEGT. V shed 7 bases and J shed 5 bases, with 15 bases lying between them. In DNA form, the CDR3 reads TGTGCCAGCACCAAGGCGACAGGCGACGAGCAGTACTTC. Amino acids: CASTKATGDEQYF.

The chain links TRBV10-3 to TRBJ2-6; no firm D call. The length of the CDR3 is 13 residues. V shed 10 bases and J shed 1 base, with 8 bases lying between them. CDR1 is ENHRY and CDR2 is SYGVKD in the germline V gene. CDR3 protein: CATATSGANVLTF. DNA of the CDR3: TGTGCCACCGCAACGTCTGGGGCCAACGTCCTGACTTTC.

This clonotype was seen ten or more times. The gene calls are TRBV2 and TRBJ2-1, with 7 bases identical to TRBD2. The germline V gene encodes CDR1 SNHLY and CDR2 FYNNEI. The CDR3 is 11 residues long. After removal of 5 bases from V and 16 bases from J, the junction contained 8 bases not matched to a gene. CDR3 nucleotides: TGTGCCAGCAGTCCCTTCGCGGGGGTTTTCTTC. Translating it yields CASSPFAGVFF.

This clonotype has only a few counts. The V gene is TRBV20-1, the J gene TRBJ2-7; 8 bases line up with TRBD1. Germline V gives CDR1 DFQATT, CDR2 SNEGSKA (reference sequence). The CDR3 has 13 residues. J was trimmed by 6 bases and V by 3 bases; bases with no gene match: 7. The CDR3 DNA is TGCAGTGCTAGTGCTGGGACAGGTTTCGAGCAGTACTTC. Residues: CSASAGTGFEQYF.

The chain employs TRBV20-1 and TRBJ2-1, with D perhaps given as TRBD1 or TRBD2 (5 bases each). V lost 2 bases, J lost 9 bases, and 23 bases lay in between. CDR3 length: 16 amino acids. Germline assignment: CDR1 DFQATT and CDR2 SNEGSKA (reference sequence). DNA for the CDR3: TGCAGTGCTAGACTTATGGGGACGGTTGGACGGGGTGAGCAGTTCTTC. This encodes CSARLMGTVGRGEQFF.

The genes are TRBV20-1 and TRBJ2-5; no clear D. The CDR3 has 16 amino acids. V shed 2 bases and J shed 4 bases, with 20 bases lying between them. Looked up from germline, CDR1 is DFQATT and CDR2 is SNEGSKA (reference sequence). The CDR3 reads CSARRFDFGIGETQYF. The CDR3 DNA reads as TGCAGTGCTAGACGGTTTGATTTTGGGATTGGAGAGACCCAGTACTTC.

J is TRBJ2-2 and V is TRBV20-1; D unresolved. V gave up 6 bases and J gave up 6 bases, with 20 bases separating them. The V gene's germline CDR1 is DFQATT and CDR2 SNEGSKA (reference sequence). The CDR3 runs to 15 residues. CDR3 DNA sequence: TGCAGTGCCCCCCTCACCAATGAGCATCCCGGGGAGCTGTTTTTT. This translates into CSAPLTNEHPGELFF.

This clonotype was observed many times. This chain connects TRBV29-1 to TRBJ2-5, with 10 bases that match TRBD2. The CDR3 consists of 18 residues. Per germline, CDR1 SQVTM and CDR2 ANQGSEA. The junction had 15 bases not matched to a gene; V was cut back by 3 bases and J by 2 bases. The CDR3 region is CSVDGTPGTSANQETQYF. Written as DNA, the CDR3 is TGCAGCGTTGATGGGACACCTGGGACTAGCGCCAATCAAGAGACCCAGTACTTC.

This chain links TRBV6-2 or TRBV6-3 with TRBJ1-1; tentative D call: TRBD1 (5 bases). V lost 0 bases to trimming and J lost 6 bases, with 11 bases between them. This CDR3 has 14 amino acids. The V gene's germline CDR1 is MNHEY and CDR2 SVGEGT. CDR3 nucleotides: TGTGCCAGCAGTTACTCATGGGGGTTCGCTGAAGCTTTCTTT. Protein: CASSYSWGFAEAFF.

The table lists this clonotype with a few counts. The CDR3 coding sequence is TGTGCCAGTAGTCACCCGGCCATGAGCTCCTACAATGAGCAGTTCTTC. It encodes CASSHPAMSSYNEQFF. The V call is TRBV19, the J call TRBJ2-1, with D unresolved. Deletions cut 5 bases from V and 0 bases from J, with 14 bases between. CDR3 length: 16 amino acids. The germline V gene has CDR1 LNHDA and CDR2 SQIVND (reference sequence).

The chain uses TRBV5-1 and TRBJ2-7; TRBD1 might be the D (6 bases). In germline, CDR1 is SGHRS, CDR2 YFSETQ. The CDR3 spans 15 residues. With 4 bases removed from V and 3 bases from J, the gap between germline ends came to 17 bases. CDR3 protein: CASSKNRVSHYEQYF. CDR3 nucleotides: TGCGCCAGCAGCAAAAACAGGGTTTCTCACTACGAGCAGTACTTC.

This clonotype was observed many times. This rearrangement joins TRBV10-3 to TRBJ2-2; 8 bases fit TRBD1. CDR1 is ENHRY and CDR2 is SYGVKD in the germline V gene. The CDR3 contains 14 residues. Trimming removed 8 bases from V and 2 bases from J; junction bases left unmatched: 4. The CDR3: CAIRTGPNTGELFF. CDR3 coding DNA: TGTGCCATCCGGACAGGGCCCAACACCGGGGAGCTGTTTTTT.

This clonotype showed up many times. The chain's CDR3 is CASSSRTGPQYF. The CDR3 DNA reads as TGTGCCAGCAGTTCGCGGACTGGCCCCCAATACTTC. The chain couples TRBV28 to TRBJ2-4; a weak D match, TRBD2 (5 bases). The CDR3 runs 12 residues. Trimming stripped 4 bases from V and 16 bases from J, with 17 bases between. Germline CDR1 is MDHEN and CDR2 is SYDVKM.

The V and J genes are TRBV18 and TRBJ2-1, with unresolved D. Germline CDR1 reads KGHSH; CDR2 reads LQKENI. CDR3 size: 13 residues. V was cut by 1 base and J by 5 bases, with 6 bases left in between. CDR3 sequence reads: CASSPLADNEQFF. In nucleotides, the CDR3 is TGTGCCAGCTCACCACTGGCTGACAATGAGCAGTTCTTC.

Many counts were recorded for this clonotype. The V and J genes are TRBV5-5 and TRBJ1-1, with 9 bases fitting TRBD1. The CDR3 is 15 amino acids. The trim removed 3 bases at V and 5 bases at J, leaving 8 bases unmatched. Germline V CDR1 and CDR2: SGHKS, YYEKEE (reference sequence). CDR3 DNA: TGTGCCAGCAGCTCGACAGGGGGAAGGGGAACTGAAGCTTTCTTT. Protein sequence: CASSSTGGRGTEAFF.

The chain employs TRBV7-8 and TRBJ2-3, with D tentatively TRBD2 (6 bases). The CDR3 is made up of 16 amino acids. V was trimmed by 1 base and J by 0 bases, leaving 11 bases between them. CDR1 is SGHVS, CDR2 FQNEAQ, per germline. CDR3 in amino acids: CASSLDSSASTDTQYF. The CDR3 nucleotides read TGTGCCAGCAGCTTAGATTCTAGCGCTAGCACAGATACGCAGTATTTT.